The sequence of this T cell receptor (beta chain) was determined in a study of shared clonotypes between healthy human individuals. Across the whole study: Each donor's CD4 naive and CD4 memory cells filled three plates apiece, CD8 naive two, and CD8 memory one.

Method: immunoSEQ multiplex PCR; TCRdb's copy keeps in-frame clones and lacks some. The table includes some 2.1 million clones, about 95% detected once. Positive CCR7 selection of CD45RO-negative cells yielded the naive CD8 cells, and terminally differentiated effector memory CD45RA+ cells were excluded. CDR1 and CDR2 (germline): MNHNY, SVGAGI (reference sequence). Trimming took off 0 bases at V and 5 bases at J, with 5 bases between the two ends. The CDR3 is made up of 13 amino acids. Sequenced material: naive CD8+ T cells sorted from blood. The receptor's source is a man between 18 and 29 years old in good health. V usage is TRBV6-6 and J usage is TRBJ1-5, with D uncertain. The CDR3, as DNA: TGTGCCAGCAGTTACTCGCCAGATCAGCCCCAGCATTTT. Residues: CASSYSPDQPQHF.